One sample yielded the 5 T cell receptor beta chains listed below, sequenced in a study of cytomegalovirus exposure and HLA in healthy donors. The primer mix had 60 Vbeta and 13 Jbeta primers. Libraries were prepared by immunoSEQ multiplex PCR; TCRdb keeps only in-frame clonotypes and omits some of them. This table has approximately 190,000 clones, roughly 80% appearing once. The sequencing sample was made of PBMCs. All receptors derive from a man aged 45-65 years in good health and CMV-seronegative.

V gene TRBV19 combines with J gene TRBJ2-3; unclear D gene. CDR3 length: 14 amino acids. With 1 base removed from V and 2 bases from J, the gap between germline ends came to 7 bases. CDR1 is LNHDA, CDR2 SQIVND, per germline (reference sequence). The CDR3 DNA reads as TGTGCCAGTAGTATAGGGGTAGCCACAGATACGCAGTATTTT. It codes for CASSIGVATDTQYF.

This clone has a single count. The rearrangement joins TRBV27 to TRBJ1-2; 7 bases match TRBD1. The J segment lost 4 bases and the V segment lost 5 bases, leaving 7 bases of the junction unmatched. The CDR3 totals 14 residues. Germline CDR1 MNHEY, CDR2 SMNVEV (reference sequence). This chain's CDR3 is CASSPTGESYGYTF. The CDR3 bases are TGTGCCAGCAGTCCCACAGGGGAAAGCTATGGCTACACCTTC.

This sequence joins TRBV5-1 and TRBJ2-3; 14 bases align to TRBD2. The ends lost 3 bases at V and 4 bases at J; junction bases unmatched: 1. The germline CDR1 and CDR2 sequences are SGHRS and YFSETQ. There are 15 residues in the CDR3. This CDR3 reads CASSSTSGGADTQYF. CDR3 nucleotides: TGCGCCAGCAGCTCGACTAGCGGGGGGGCAGATACGCAGTATTTT. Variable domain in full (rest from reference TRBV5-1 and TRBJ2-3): KAGVTQTPRYLIKTRGQQVTLSCSPISGHRSVSWYQQTPGQGLQFLFEYFSETQRNKGNFPGRFSGRQFSNSRSEMNVSTLELGDSALYLCASSSTSGGADTQYFGPGTRLTVL.

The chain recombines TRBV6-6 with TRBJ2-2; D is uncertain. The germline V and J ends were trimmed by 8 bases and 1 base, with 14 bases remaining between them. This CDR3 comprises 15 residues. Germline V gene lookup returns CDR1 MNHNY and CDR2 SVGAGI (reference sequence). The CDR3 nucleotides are TGTGCCAGCGGCCCTACGACACTGAACACCGGGGAGCTGTTTTTT. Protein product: CASGPTTLNTGELFF.

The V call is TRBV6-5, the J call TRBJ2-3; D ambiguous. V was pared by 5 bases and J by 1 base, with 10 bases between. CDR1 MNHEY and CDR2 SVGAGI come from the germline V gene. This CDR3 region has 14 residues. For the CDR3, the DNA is TGTGCCAGCAGTCGGAACAGCCGCACAGATACGCAGTATTTT. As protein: CASSRNSRTDTQYF.